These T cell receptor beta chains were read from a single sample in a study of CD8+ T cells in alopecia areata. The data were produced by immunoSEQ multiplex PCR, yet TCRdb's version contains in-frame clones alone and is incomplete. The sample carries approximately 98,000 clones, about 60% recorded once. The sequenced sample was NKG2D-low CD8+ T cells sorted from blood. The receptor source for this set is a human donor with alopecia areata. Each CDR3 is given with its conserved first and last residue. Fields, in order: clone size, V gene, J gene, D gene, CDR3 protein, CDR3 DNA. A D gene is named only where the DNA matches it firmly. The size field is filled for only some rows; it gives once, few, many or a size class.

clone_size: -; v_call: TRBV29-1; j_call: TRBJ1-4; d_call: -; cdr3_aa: CSVGLDSREKLFF; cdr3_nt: TGCAGCGTTGGACTGGACAGTAGGGAAAAACTGTTTTTT
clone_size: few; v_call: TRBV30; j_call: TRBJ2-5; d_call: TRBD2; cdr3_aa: CAWGLGETQYF; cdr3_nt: TGTGCCTGGGGACTAGGCGAGACCCAGTACTTC
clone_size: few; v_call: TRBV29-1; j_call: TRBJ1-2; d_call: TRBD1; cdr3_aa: CSVDAGTADGYTF; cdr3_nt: TGCAGCGTTGACGCCGGGACAGCAGACGGCTACACCTTC
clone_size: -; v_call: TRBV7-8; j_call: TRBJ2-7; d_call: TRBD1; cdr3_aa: CASSSGTGDEQYF; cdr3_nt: TGTGCCAGCAGTTCCGGGACAGGCGACGAGCAGTACTTC
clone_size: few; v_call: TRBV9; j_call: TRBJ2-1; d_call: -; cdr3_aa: CASSVGRVPNEQFF; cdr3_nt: TGTGCCAGCAGCGTAGGCCGGGTTCCCAATGAGCAGTTCTTC
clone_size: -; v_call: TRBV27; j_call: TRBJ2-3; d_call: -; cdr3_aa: CASSLSPGGTDTQYF; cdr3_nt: TGTGCCAGCAGTTTATCGCCTGGGGGCACAGATACGCAGTATTTT
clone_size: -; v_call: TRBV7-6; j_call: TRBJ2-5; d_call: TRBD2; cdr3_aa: CASSPRLAGGAETQYF; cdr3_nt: TGTGCCAGCAGCCCTAGACTAGCGGGAGGGGCCGAGACCCAGTACTTC
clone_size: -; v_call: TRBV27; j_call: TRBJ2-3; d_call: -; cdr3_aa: CASSLIGRPSLVTDTQYF; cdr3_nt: TGTGCCAGCAGTTTAATTGGCAGGCCTTCCCTTGTCACAGATACGCAGTATTTT
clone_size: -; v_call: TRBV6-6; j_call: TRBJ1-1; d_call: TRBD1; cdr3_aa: CASEGQLNTEAFF; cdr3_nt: TGTGCCAGTGAGGGACAGCTGAACACTGAAGCTTTCTTT
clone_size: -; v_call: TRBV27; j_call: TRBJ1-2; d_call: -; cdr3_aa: CASSVAGGGYTF; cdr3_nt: TGTGCCAGCAGTGTTGCGGGGGGAGGCTACACCTTC
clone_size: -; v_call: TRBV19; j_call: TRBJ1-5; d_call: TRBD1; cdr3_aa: CASQPPDRPLSNQPQHF; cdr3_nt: TGTGCCAGCCAACCACCGGACAGGCCGTTGAGCAATCAGCCCCAGCATTTT
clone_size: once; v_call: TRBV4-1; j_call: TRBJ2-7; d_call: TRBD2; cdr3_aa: CASSQVLAVSYEQYF; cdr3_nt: TGCGCCAGCAGCCAAGTCCTAGCGGTATCCTACGAGCAGTACTTC
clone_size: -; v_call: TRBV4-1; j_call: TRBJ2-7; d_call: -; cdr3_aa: CASSQGMWSQQYF; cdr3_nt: TGCGCCAGCAGCCAAGGGATGTGGTCGCAGCAGTACTTC
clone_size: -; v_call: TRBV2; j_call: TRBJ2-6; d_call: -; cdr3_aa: CASSVGRTGANVLTF; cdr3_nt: TGTGCCAGCAGTGTTGGGCGCACCGGGGCCAACGTCCTGACTTTC
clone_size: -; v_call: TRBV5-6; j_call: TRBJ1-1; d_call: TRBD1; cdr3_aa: CASSLGTGDQTEAFF; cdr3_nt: TGTGCCAGCAGCTTGGGGACAGGGGATCAAACTGAAGCTTTCTTT
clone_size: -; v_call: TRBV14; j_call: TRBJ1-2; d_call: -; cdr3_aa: CASSQVPSYGYTF; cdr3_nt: TGTGCCAGCAGCCAAGTGCCCAGCTATGGCTACACCTTC
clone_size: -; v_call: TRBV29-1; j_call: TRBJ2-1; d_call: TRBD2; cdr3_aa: CSVEGTSRRNEQFF; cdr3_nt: TGCAGCGTTGAAGGGACTAGCAGGAGGAATGAGCAGTTCTTC
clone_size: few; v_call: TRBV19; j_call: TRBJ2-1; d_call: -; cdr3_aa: CASSINISPYNEQFF; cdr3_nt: TGTGCCAGTAGTATTAATATCAGTCCCTACAATGAGCAGTTCTTC
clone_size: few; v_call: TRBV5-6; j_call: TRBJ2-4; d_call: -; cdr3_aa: CASSSGLAKNIQYF; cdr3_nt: TGTGCCAGCAGCTCAGGGCTGGCCAAAAACATTCAGTACTTC
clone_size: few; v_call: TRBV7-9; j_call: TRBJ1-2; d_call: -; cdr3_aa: CASSFDSPYGYTF; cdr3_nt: TGTGCCAGCAGCTTCGACAGTCCCTATGGCTACACCTTC
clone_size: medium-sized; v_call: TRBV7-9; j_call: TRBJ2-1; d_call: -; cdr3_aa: CASSTFTGDNNEQFF; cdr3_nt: TGTGCCAGCAGCACCTTTACTGGGGATAACAATGAGCAGTTCTTC
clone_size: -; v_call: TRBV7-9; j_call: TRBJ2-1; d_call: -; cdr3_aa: CASSPGAWERYNEQFF; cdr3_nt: TGTGCCAGCAGCCCCGGGGCCTGGGAACGGTACAATGAGCAGTTCTTC
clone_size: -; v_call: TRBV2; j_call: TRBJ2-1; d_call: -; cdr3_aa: CASCSTSYNEQFF; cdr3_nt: TGTGCCAGTTGTTCAACGTCCTACAATGAGCAGTTCTTC
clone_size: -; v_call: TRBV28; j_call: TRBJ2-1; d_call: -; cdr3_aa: CASFSYNEQFF; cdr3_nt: TGTGCCAGCTTCTCCTACAATGAGCAGTTCTTC
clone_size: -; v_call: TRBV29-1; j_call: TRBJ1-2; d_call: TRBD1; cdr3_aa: CSSEDRTYGYTF; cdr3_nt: TGCAGCTCTGAGGACAGGACCTATGGCTACACCTTC
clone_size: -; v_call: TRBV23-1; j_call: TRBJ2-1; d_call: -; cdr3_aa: CASSPKPGGTPLYNEQFF; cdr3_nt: TGCGCCAGCAGCCCAAAACCTGGAGGGACACCTCTCTACAATGAGCAGTTCTTC
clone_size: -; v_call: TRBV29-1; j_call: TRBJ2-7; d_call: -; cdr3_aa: CSVLPGDSYEQYF; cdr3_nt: TGCAGCGTTTTACCGGGGGATAGCTACGAGCAGTACTTC
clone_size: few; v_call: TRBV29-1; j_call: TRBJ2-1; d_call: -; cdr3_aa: CSVTGATSYNEQFF; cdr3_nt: TGCAGCGTGACGGGAGCAACCTCCTACAATGAGCAGTTCTTC
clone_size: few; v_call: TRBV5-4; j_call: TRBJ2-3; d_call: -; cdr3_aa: CASSLEAETSTDTQYF; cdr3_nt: TGTGCCAGCAGCTTGGAGGCAGAGACTAGCACAGATACGCAGTATTTT
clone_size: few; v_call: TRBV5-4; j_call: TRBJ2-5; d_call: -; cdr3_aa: CASSGRTTSPSLKETQYF; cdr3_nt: TGTGCCAGCAGCGGGAGGACCACCTCACCCTCCCTGAAGGAGACCCAGTACTTC
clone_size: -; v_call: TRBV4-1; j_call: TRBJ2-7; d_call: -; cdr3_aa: CASSQEGGSSYEQYF; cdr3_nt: TGCGCCAGCAGCCAAGAGGGAGGAAGCTCCTACGAGCAGTACTTC
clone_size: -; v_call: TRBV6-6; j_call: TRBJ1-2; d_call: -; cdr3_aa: CAIDGDLVDGYTF; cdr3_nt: TGTGCCATCGACGGGGACCTAGTGGATGGCTACACCTTC
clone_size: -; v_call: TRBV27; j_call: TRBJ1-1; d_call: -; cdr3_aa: CASTIAGNTEAFF; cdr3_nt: TGTGCCAGCACCATAGCTGGGAACACTGAAGCTTTCTTT
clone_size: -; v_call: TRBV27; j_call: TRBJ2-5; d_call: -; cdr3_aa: CASSLGETQYF; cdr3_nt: TGTGCCAGCAGTTTGGGAGAGACCCAGTACTTC
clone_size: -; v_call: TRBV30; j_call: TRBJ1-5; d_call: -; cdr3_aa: CAWSDTGGNQPQHF; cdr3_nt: TGTGCCTGGAGTGACACAGGAGGCAATCAGCCCCAGCATTTT
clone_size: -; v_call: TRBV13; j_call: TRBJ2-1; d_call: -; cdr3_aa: CASSFSRASHNEQFF; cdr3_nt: TGTGCCAGCAGCTTTAGTCGGGCCTCCCACAATGAGCAGTTCTTC
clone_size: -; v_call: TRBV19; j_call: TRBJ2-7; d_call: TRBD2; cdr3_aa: CASSQTSGRPAYEQYF; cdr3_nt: TGTGCCAGTAGTCAGACTAGCGGGAGGCCTGCCTACGAGCAGTACTTC
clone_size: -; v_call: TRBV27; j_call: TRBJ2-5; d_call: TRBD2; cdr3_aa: CASSGGLAGKTQYF; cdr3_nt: TGTGCCAGCAGTGGAGGACTAGCGGGAAAGACCCAGTACTTC
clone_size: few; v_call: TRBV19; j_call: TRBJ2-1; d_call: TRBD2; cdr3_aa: CASAVTSGSYNEQFF; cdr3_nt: TGTGCCAGTGCTGTAACTAGCGGGAGCTACAATGAGCAGTTCTTC
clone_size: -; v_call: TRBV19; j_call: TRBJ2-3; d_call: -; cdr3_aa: CASSQGWGDTQYF; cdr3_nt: TGTGCCAGTAGCCAGGGGTGGGGGGATACGCAGTATTTT
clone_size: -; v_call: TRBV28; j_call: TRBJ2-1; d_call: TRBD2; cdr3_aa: CASSSLGTSGVYNEQFF; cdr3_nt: TGTGCCAGCAGTTCGCTCGGGACTAGCGGGGTGTACAATGAGCAGTTCTTC